This entry is about one T cell receptor beta chain. The V end lost 4 bases, the J end lost 1 base, and 9 bases lay between the germline ends. Germline lookup yields CDR1 SGHRS and CDR2 YFSETQ. The CDR3 sequence is 13 residues long. The sample originates from a study of T cell changes during pregnancy in multiple sclerosis. Here immunoSEQ multiplex PCR was the method, and the copy in TCRdb shows in-frame clones only, minus some. The top ten clones hold roughly 5% of a sample with fewer than 12,000 clones, around 89% of them seen once. The clonotype was recovered from a female donor in good health, enrolled as a control in a pregnancy study. The chain combines TRBV5-1 with TRBJ2-7; D ambiguous. This material consisted of CD8+ T cells from peripheral blood mononuclear cells, taken in the first trimester of pregnancy. The CDR3 here is CASSLPSSYEQYF. DNA for the CDR3: TGCGCCAGCAGCCTACCAAGTTCCTACGAGCAGTACTTC.